What follows are 11 T cell receptor beta chains derived from one specimen sequenced in a study of T-cell memory formation after mild COVID-19. TCRdb re-called the 5' RACE reads through MiXCR, storing one row per CDR3 protein. This sample has about 360,000 distinct CDR3 sequences, with over 10% found just once. The sample consisted of PBMCs or a T cell subset sorted from them (not recorded which). Receptors originate from a man aged 18 to 35 who had mild COVID-19 (a few samples of this study predate the infection). Cell type and time point are not known.

This clonotype has more than one count but fewer than ten. The chain recombines TRBV5-1 with TRBJ2-1; D may be TRBD1 (5 bases). The CDR3 covers 13 residues. Germline V CDR1 and CDR2: SGHRS, YFSETQ. V was trimmed by 2 bases and J by 5 bases, leaving 8 bases between them. The CDR3 nucleotides read TGCGCCAGCAGCTTCAGGGCTGACAATGAGCAGTTCTTC. Its translation: CASSFRADNEQFF.

This clonotype was detected only a few times. The V and J genes are TRBV4-3 and TRBJ2-2; 9 bases are shared with TRBD2. The germline V gene has CDR1 LGHNA and CDR2 YSLEER. The V segment lost 0 bases and the J segment 9 bases; nucleotides outside the gene matches: 14. There are 18 residues in the CDR3. The CDR3 region has the DNA TGCGCCAGCAGCCAAGATCGGGCGGGGGGGTTATTATCCCGGGAGCTGTTTTTT. Encoded protein: CASSQDRAGGLLSRELFF.

J is TRBJ2-7 and V is TRBV6-5; 10 nucleotides line up with TRBD2. In germline, CDR1 is MNHEY, CDR2 SVGAGI. J gave up 1 base and V 4 bases, and 4 bases lay outside the gene matches. The CDR3 covers 15 residues. CDR3 sequence: CASSLLAGRSYEQYF. The CDR3 DNA sequence: TGTGCCAGCAGTTTACTAGCGGGGCGATCCTACGAGCAGTACTTC.

The chain uses TRBV18 and TRBJ2-3; no clear D gene. The CDR3 has 15 residues. Germline V gene sequence: CDR1 KGHSH, CDR2 LQKENI. Between the trimmed V and J ends, which lost 6 bases and 2 bases, there was a span of 15 bases. CDR3 protein: CASSDGLSTTDTQYF. For the CDR3, the DNA is TGTGCCAGCTCGGACGGATTAAGTACCACAGATACGCAGTATTTT.

In its sample, this clonotype was seen a few times. This chain uses TRBV29-1 with TRBJ2-7; 8 bases are shared with TRBD1. CDR3 length: 13 residues. Germline V lookup: CDR1 SQVTM, CDR2 ANQGSEA. Germline trimming cut 4 bases from V and 3 bases from J; bases unmatched to any gene: 5. DNA of the CDR3: TGCAGCGTTGGAAAGGACAGGGTCTACGAGCAGTACTTC. It yields the protein CSVGKDRVYEQYF.

This clonotype was counted only a few times. The chain combines TRBV29-1 with TRBJ2-1, with a weak D call TRBD2 (6 bases). The CDR3 contains 14 residues. The V gene lost 4 bases and the J gene lost 3 bases, with 13 bases spanning the gap. Germline loops: CDR1 SQVTM, CDR2 ANQGSEA. CDR3 DNA sequence: TGCAGCGTTGCAGGCGGGGCCCTCTACAATGAGCAGTTCTTC. Translation gives CSVAGGALYNEQFF.

This clonotype was counted only a few times. The CDR3 does not close with the conserved phenylalanine or tryptophan, likely indicating a read error. It is unclear where the CDR3 begins or ends on the DNA, so no DNA is shown, and the CDR3 is as TCRdb lists it. This sequence joins TRBV6-5 and TRBJ1-4. From its first to its last residue, the CDR3 has 9 amino acids. Germline loops: CDR1 MNHEY, CDR2 SVGAGI. The CDR3 spells CASSKQGLV.

This clonotype was seen a few times. The chain has TRBV27 and TRBJ1-5; a weak D match, TRBD1 (5 bases). CDR3 length: 15 amino acids. Between the trimmed V and J ends, which lost 1 base and 7 bases, there was a span of 14 bases. Germline V gene lookup returns CDR1 MNHEY and CDR2 SMNVEV (reference sequence). CDR3 DNA: TGTGCCAGCAGTTTATTGGCCGGGGGTGACCAGCCCCAGCATTTT. Translated: CASSLLAGGDQPQHF.

This clonotype was seen more than once but under ten times. This chain uses TRBV2 with TRBJ1-1; D possibly corresponds to TRBD1 (5 bases). V was cut by 2 bases and J by 11 bases, with 12 bases left in between. Germline V gives CDR1 SNHLY, CDR2 FYNNEI. The length of the CDR3 is 12 residues. CDR3 nucleotide sequence: TGTGCCAGCAGTGAACGGGGCAGGAGGGCTTTCTTT. Encoded protein: CASSERGRRAFF. The full variable domain, rest sourced from reference TRBV2 and TRBJ1-1, is EPEVTQTPSHQVTQMGQEVILRCVPISNHLYFYWYRQILGQKVEFLVSFYNNEISEKSEIFDDQFSVERPDGSNFTLKIRSTKLEDSAMYFCASSERGRRAFFGQGTRLTVV.

This clonotype showed up just a few times. This rearrangement joins TRBV5-1 to TRBJ2-3, with D perhaps matching TRBD1 (6 bases). With 1 base removed from V and 0 bases from J, the gap between germline ends came to 12 bases. The CDR3 covers 16 residues. Germline loops: CDR1 SGHRS, CDR2 YFSETQ. The CDR3 reads CASSLQGLTSTDTQYF. DNA of the CDR3: TGCGCCAGCAGCTTGCAGGGGTTAACTAGCACAGATACGCAGTATTTT.

This clonotype was counted only a few times. The chain is built from TRBV6-5 and TRBJ1-4, with D unclear. CDR3 size: 14 residues. In germline, CDR1 is MNHEY, CDR2 SVGAGI. With 6 bases removed from V and 6 bases from J, the gap between germline ends came to 14 bases. CDR3 bases: TGTGCCAGCAGACGCACAGTAAGCGATGAAAAACTGTTTTTT. This gives the protein CASRRTVSDEKLFF.